Sequencing of this T cell receptor beta chain was carried out in a study of beta chain features in type 1 diabetes. General study results and limits: Reads derived from cDNA could over-represent cells showing high TCR expression. The study found moderately but significantly shorter TCRB CDR3s in all four CD4+ subsets of Type 1 diabetes patients.

Sequencing targeted expressed TCRB transcripts, as all isolated RNA had been reverse transcribed. Only in-frame clones appear in the TCRdb table, and some are missing; sequencing was by immunoSEQ multiplex PCR. The repertoire consists of approximately 280,000 clones, with approximately 15% occurring once and the leading ten covering around 0.015%. This clone was counted a few times. Its matching antigen is unknown. J lost 4 bases, V lost 1 base, and 4 bases had no gene match. The CDR3 extends over 14 amino acids. Germline CDR1 and CDR2: MNHEY and SVGAGI. Sequencing was performed on naive CD4+ T cells from blood. This rearrangement joins TRBV6-5 to TRBJ2-7, with TRBD1 identical over 7 bases. The sequence came from a man aged 18 to 35 with type 1 diabetes. The chain's CDR3 is CASSYWTGPYEQYF. DNA of the CDR3: TGTGCCAGCAGTTACTGGACAGGCCCGTACGAGCAGTACTTC.